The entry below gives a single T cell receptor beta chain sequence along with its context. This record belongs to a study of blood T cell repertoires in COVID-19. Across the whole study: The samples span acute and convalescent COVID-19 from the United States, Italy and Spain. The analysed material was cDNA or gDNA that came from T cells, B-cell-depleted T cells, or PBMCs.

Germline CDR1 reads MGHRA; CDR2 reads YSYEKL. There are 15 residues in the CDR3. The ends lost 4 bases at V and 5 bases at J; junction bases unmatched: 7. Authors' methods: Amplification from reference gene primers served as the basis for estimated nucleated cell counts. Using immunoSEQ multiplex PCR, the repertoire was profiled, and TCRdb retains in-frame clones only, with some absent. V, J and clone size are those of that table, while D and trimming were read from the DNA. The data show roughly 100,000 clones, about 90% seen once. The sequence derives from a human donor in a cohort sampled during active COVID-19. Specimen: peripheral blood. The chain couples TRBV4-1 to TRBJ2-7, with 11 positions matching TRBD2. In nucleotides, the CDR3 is TGCGCCAGCAGCCGTACTAGCGGGAGTCTCCACGAGCAGTACTTC. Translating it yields CASSRTSGSLHEQYF.